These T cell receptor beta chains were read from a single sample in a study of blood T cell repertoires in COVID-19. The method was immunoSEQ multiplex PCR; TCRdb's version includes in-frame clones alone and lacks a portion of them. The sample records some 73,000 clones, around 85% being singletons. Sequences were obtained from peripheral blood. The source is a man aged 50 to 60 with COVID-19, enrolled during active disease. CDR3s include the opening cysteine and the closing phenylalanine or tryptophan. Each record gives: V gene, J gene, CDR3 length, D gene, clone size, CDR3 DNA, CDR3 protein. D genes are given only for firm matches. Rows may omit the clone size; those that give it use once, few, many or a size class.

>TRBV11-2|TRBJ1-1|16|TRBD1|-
TGTGCCAGCAGCTTAGGGGGGCAACAGGGGCTCAGTGAAGCTTTCTTT
CASSLGGQQGLSEAFF
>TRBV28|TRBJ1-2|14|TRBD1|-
TGTGCCAGCAGTCTACAGGGGGCGCGTGGTGGCTACACCTTC
CASSLQGARGGYTF
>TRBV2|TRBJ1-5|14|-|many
TGTGCCAGCCGCGCCGACACGGGCAATCAGCCCCAGCATTTT
CASRADTGNQPQHF
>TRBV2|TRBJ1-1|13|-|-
TGTGCCAGCAGAGTCCAGATGAACACTGAAGCTTTCTTT
CASRVQMNTEAFF
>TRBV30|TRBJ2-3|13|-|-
TGTGCCTGGAGTGCAGGCCAGGGCACTCCGGGGTATTTT
CAWSAGQGTPGYF
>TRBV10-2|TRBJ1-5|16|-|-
TGCGCCAGCAGTGAGTCGACAGTTTATAGCAATCAGCCCCAGCATTTT
CASSESTVYSNQPQHF
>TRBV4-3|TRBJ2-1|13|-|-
TGCGCCAGCAGCCAAGGTCCGCGAGATGAGCAGTTCTTC
CASSQGPRDEQFF
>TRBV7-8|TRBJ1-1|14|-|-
TGTGCCAGCAGCTTCCTCGGGAGGAACACTGAAGCTTTCTTT
CASSFLGRNTEAFF
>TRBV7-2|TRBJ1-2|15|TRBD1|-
TGTGCCAGCAGCTTAGCGGGGCAGGGGGACTATGGCTACACCTTC
CASSLAGQGDYGYTF
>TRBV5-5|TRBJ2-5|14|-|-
TGTGCCAGCAGCTTGGGGGCAGTCCAAGAGACCCAGTACTTC
CASSLGAVQETQYF
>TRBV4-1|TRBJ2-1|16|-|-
TGCGCCAGCAGCCAAGAAAGGGGTATCTCCTACAATGAGCAGTTCTTC
CASSQERGISYNEQFF
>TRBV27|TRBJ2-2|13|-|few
TGTGCCAGCACCCTTGGGGGGTCCGGGGAGCTGTTTTTT
CASTLGGSGELFF
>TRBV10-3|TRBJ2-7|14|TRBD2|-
TGTGCCATCAGCGGAGCGGGAGGGCCTAACGAGCAGTACTTC
CAISGAGGPNEQYF
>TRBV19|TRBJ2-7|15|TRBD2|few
TGTGCCAGTAGTACTGTGGGAGGGGAAGCCTACGAGCAGTACTTC
CASSTVGGEAYEQYF
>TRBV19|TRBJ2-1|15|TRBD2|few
TGTGCCAGTAGTGCCGGGACTAGTCCCTACAATGAGCAGTTCTTC
CASSAGTSPYNEQFF
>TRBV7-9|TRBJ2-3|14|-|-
TGTGCCAGCAGCCCACCTGGAGGAGCAGATACGCAGTATTTT
CASSPPGGADTQYF
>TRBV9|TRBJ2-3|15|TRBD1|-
TGTGCCAGCAGCGTAGAAACAGGGGGAGCAGATACGCAGTATTTT
CASSVETGGADTQYF
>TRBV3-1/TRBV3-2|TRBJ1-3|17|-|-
TGTGCCAGCAGCCAAGAGGTCTTTTCCTACTCTGGAAACACCATATATTTT
CASSQEVFSYSGNTIYF